The text below deals with one T cell receptor (beta chain). What it binds is not known. V lost 3 bases, J lost 7 bases, and 12 bases stayed unmatched. The CDR3 has 17 amino acids. Germline V CDR1 and CDR2: MDHEN, SYDVKM. The sample belongs to a study of T-cell reconstitution after alpha-beta-depleted transplantation in children. Study findings and constraints: Expanded clones from the graft, numbering several hundred, reportedly supplied alpha-beta T cells about two months after transplant. T-cell counts and diversity at one year post-transplant came mainly from newly produced T cells.

Preparation of the TCRbeta library was carried out with unique molecular identifiers. TCRdb reprocessed the PCR reads with MiXCR, giving one entry per CDR3 protein. This sample yields hundreds of thousands of distinct CDR3 sequences, of which approximately 13% are seen a single time; 2.2% belongs to the top ten. The TCR sequence derives from a male patient younger than 18 who had a stem cell transplant for acute myeloid leukemia, so the T cells may come from the graft donor. This chain uses TRBV28 with TRBJ2-4; TRBD2 matches 10 bases. This sample comprised PBMCs, mostly from graft donor cells, obtained 360 days after TCRalphabeta/CD19-depleted stem cell transplant. CDR3: CASSFSLLAGVQNIQYF. CDR3 coding DNA: TGTGCCAGCAGTTTTTCCCTCCTAGCGGGAGTACAGAACATTCAGTACTTC.